The clone carrying this TCR beta chain was counted a few times. Sequenced by immunoSEQ multiplex PCR; TCRdb stores in-frame clones only, minus some. The sample includes 55,000 to 75,000 clones, less than 75% of them seen just once. These data are taken from a study of blood T cell repertoires in COVID-19. CDR3 length: 16 amino acids. Germline-derived CDR1 and CDR2 are SGHTA and FQGTGA. The V segment lost 5 bases and the J segment 5 bases; nucleotides outside the gene matches: 9. This TCR was sampled from a man between 60 and 75 years old with acute or convalescent COVID-19. The sample comprised peripheral blood. The genes are TRBV7-3 and TRBJ2-2; 9 nucleotides agree with TRBD2. The chain's CDR3 is CASSTRAGGLTGELFF. CDR3 in DNA: TGTGCCAGCAGCACCCGAGCGGGGGGCCTTACCGGGGAGCTGTTTTTT. The complete variable domain, with remaining parts taken from reference TRBV7-3 and TRBJ2-2, reads GAGVSQTPSNKVTEKGKYVELRCDPISGHTALYWYRQSLGQGPEFLIYFQGTGAADDSGLPNDRFFAVRPEGSVSTLKIQRTERGDSAVYLCASSTRAGGLTGELFFGEGSRLTVL.